This note documents a single T cell receptor (beta chain) sequence. Its antigen remains unidentified. No quality values exist for individual bases; no much larger clone is one base distant. For TCRbeta CDR3 sequencing, genomic DNA was extracted from sorted cells using the QIAGEN DNeasy Blood and Tissue Kit. Through immunoSEQ, high-throughput TCRbeta CDR3 sequencing was done commercially, including PCR amplification with internal controls and bias correction. The authors' pipeline ran thus. Unique productive TCRbeta sequences were defined by CDR3 nucleotide sequence where primers matched, and otherwise by CDR3 amino acid sequence together with Vbeta and Jbeta genes. To correct for sorting error, sequences found in more than one sorted population at a frequency ratio of 2:1 or less were discarded, and the remaining shared sequences were assigned to the population with the higher frequency. Sequences were defined as donor-reactive when expanded at least 5-fold in CFSE-low cells versus unstimulated cells and present at a frequency of at least 0.01% in CFSE-low cells. Repertoire divergence was quantified by Jensen-Shannon divergence calculated from the top 100 TCRbeta sequences ranked by frequency. For samples with multiple sequencing runs, sorting error was corrected in each run separately before the runs were combined. The clones in this table, taken by TCRdb from immuneACCESS, are in-frame only. Not every clone is retained; where verified, under half of the shortfall comes from an unresolved V gene, and the cause of the rest is unknown. V, J and clone size were drawn from that table, and D and trimming were deduced from the DNA. The sample yields hundreds of thousands of clones; roughly four fifths were counted once. The ten largest clones represent over 0.5% of the sample.

Unstimulated Tregs (CD4+CD25+CD127-), CD4+ non-Tregs (CD4+CD25-), CD4 and CD8 cells were FACS-sorted from thawed PBMCs. Blood from healthy controls was obtained either from healthy volunteers or as purchased buffy coats. Healthy control blood was processed to PBMCs with a Ficoll density gradient and then cryopreserved, whereas patient PBMCs were collected both before and after transplant. These data originate in a study of Tregs in tolerant kidney transplant recipients (dated by TCRdb to the late 2010s). With respect to the entire study: The study applied TCRbeta sequencing to find donor-specific regulatory T cells before combined kidney and bone marrow transplantation and then followed those same cells after transplant. TCRbeta repertoire sequencing was used in a few healthy controls to compare several ways of expanding Tregs specific for an allogeneic donor. Results the study describes overall, beyond this receptor: Because the study included only a small number of patients, the results must be confirmed in larger populations and under other immunosuppression protocols. The most biologically relevant and donor-specific TCRbeta repertoire appeared to be identified by expanding Tregs with activated donor B cells. Biological reproducibility was not directly assessed, although technical replication error appeared to be minimal.

According to the germline V gene (reference sequence), CDR1 reads SEHNR and CDR2 reads FQNEAQ. V and J are truncated by 5 bases and 1 base respectively, leaving an intervening sequence of 14 bases. Measured from the cysteine to the phenylalanine, the CDR3 is 15 residues long. Left in the record is the CDR3 DNA by itself, 45 bases read in frame from the first base. The sequence was obtained from a human donor in good health. The rearranged chain carries TRBV7-9 and TRBJ1-1; the D gene is not confidently resolved. The sample taken for sequencing was CD4+ T cells from blood. The nucleotide sequence reads as follows: TGTGCCAGCAGCCCCCGGGCCCGAGGGAACACTGAAGCTTTCTTT. The encoded protein is CASSPRARGNTEAFF. With the portions outside the CDR3 filled from the reference TRBV7-9 and TRBJ1-1 genes, the complete variable region becomes DTGVSQNPRHKITKRGQNVTFRCDPISEHNRLYWYRQTLGQGPEFLTYFQNEAQLEKSRLLSDRFSAERPKGSFSTLEIQRTEQGDSAMYLCASSPRARGNTEAFFGQGTRLTVV.